The next 8 T cell receptor beta chains were all read from a single sample in a study of cytomegalovirus exposure and HLA in healthy donors. The PCR contained 60 Vbeta and 13 Jbeta primers. Libraries were prepared by immunoSEQ multiplex PCR; TCRdb keeps only in-frame clonotypes and omits some of them. Of fewer than 250,000 clones detected, more than 75% appear once; the ten largest clones hold roughly 1.6%. Specimen: PBMCs. These receptors originate from a woman in her 50s in good health and CMV-seronegative.

The chain has TRBV4-3 and TRBJ2-3, with TRBD2 matching 8 bases. The germline gives CDR1 LGHNA, CDR2 YSLEER. The J segment lost 3 bases and the V segment lost 1 base, leaving 3 bases of the junction unmatched. This CDR3 has 15 residues. The CDR3 is CASSQVAGPTDTQYF. CDR3 bases: TGCGCCAGCAGCCAAGTAGCGGGGCCAACAGATACGCAGTATTTT.

The chain combines TRBV21-1 with TRBJ1-5; TRBD1 was called by the table and not checked on the DNA. TRBV21-1 is a pseudogene locus. CDR3 length equals 13 residues. In DNA form, the CDR3 reads TGTGCCACCCAGGGCGGAAGCAATCAGCCCCAGCATTTT. Protein: CATQGGSNQPQHF.

CDR3 amino acids: CASADRGDYEQYF. The CDR3 DNA reads as TGTGCCAGCGCGGACAGGGGGGACTACGAGCAGTACTTC. The chain couples TRBV28 to TRBJ2-7; TRBD1 matches at 10 bases. J was trimmed by 3 bases and V by 8 bases; bases with no gene match: 4. CDR1 is MDHEN and CDR2 is SYDVKM in the germline V gene. The CDR3 is 13 amino acids.

The rearrangement uses TRBV6-5 and TRBJ1-5, with D possibly being TRBD1 (5 bases). The germline CDR1 and CDR2 sequences are MNHEY and SVGAGI. The CDR3 extends over 14 amino acids. The V end lost 5 bases, the J end lost 6 bases, and 14 bases lay between the germline ends. The CDR3 bases are TGTGCCAGCAGTCCACTTGCAGGGTTTCAGCCCCAGCATTTT. Translating it yields CASSPLAGFQPQHF.

This clone was observed a handful of times. This chain joins TRBV6-1 and TRBJ2-7; TRBD2 aligns across 11 bases. With V trimmed by 7 bases and J by 5 bases, 4 bases remained unmatched. The CDR3 is 13 residues long. The V gene's germline CDR1 is MNHNS and CDR2 SASEGT. CDR3 DNA sequence: TGTGCCAGCAAACTAGCGGGAGTCGACGAGCAGTACTTC. It encodes CASKLAGVDEQYF.

The V call is TRBV6-5, the J call TRBJ2-3, with TRBD2 as a possible D gene (6 bases). Trimming shortened V by 2 bases and J by 5 bases, and 14 bases separated the two germline ends. CDR3 size: 15 residues. The germline V gene encodes CDR1 MNHEY and CDR2 SVGAGI. CDR3 sequence reads: CASSYGLPAEDTQYF. CDR3 DNA sequence: TGTGCCAGCAGTTACGGACTACCAGCAGAAGATACGCAGTATTTT.

Here the CDR3 DNA reads TGTGCCATCAGTGAGTCAGGAGGGACCACCAAATACGAGCAGTACTTC. The encoded protein is CAISESGGTTKYEQYF. This rearrangement joins TRBV10-3 to TRBJ2-7; TRBD2 is a possible D gene (6 bases). Per the germline V gene, CDR1 is ENHRY and CDR2 is SYGVKD. The CDR3 totals 16 residues. V was pared by 0 bases and J by 4 bases, with 16 bases between.

This rearrangement joins TRBV6-6 to TRBJ2-1, with TRBD2 identical over 10 bases. Per germline, CDR1 MNHNY and CDR2 SVGAGI (reference sequence). The CDR3 totals 14 residues. The V segment lost 6 bases and the J segment 9 bases; nucleotides outside the gene matches: 8. The CDR3 reads CASRQSGGAFEQFF. Here the CDR3 DNA reads TGTGCCAGCAGACAAAGCGGGGGGGCATTTGAGCAGTTCTTC.